There are a few counts of the clone carrying this T cell receptor beta chain. Its target is unknown. The sample comes from a study of cytomegalovirus exposure and HLA in healthy donors. Primers for the PCR totalled 60 Vbeta and 13 Jbeta. TCRdb keeps only in-frame clones here, not all; method: immunoSEQ multiplex PCR. The table includes under 250,000 clones, roughly 78% detected once. Study-wide points: When analyzed later, a missense DCLRE1C variant was found to be linked to TCR beta V- and J-gene trimming.

The TCR was taken from a woman aged 25-40 years in good health and CMV-seropositive. Sequencing was carried out using PBMCs.

CDR3 nucleotides: TGTGCCAGCAGCCAGCTAGCGAGAACGACAGGGATTAGCTCTGGAAACACCATATATTTT. Protein product: CASSQLARTTGISSGNTIYF. This chain joins TRBV4-2 and TRBJ1-3, with TRBD1 matching 7 bases. V was clipped by 3 bases and J by 0 bases; unmatched bases: 17. Looked up from germline, CDR1 is LGHNA and CDR2 is YNFKEQ. CDR3 size: 20 residues.